The next 11 T cell receptor beta chains were all read from a single sample in a study of shared clonotypes between healthy human individuals. Naive CD8 cells lacked CD45RO and underwent positive selection for CCR7, leaving out terminally differentiated effector memory CD45RA+ cells. Clones were sequenced by immunoSEQ multiplex PCR, and TCRdb holds only the in-frame ones, with some missing. The sample comprises roughly 2.1 million clones, just over 90% of which are singletons, and approximately 1.7% rests with the top ten. The sample was naive CD8+ T cells from PBMCs. These receptors were obtained from a man in his late teens or twenties in good health. Some clones in this sample may be carry-over from other donors' samples.

The genes are TRBV4-1 and TRBJ2-1; no clear D. Germline V CDR1 and CDR2: MGHRA, YSYEKL. Trimming removed 5 bases from V and 3 bases from J, with 8 bases in between. This CDR3 comprises 13 residues. The CDR3 here is CASSALNYNEQFF. For the CDR3, the DNA is TGCGCCAGCAGCGCTTTAAACTACAATGAGCAGTTCTTC.

This chain uses TRBV5-6 with TRBJ1-2, with D possibly matching TRBD1 (5 bases). V dropped 1 base and J dropped 1 base, with 8 bases sitting between them. The CDR3 has 14 amino acids. Germline V gene lookup returns CDR1 SGHDT and CDR2 YYEEEE. The CDR3 sequence: CASSLLGGNYGYTF. CDR3 coding DNA: TGTGCCAGCAGCTTGCTTGGGGGTAACTATGGCTACACCTTC.

This chain uses TRBV4-2 with TRBJ2-7, with TRBD2 matching 7 bases. The CDR3 covers 13 residues. Germline V gives CDR1 LGHNA, CDR2 YNFKEQ. V dropped 5 bases and J dropped 4; count of bases not matched to a gene: 5. CDR3 sequence (DNA): TGTGCCAGCAGCGAGACTAGCAGGTACGAGCAGTACTTC. It yields the protein CASSETSRYEQYF.

The chain joins TRBV10-2 to TRBJ2-3, with 10 nucleotides matching TRBD2. This CDR3 comprises 16 residues. The junction had 11 bases not matched to a gene; V was cut back by 6 bases and J by 5 bases. Germline V lookup: CDR1 WSHSY, CDR2 SAAADI. The DNA of the CDR3 is TGCGCCAGCAGGCCCCACCTAGCGGGAGTGGTAGATACGCAGTATTTT. Translated, it gives CASRPHLAGVVDTQYF.

This chain links TRBV7-2 with TRBJ2-7; maybe TRBD2 (5 bases). Germline loops: CDR1 SGHTA, CDR2 FQGNSA. V dropped 5 bases and J dropped 2 bases, with 10 bases sitting between them. The CDR3 covers 13 residues. This CDR3 is CASSPGFTYEQYF. DNA of the CDR3: TGTGCCAGCAGCCCGGGATTTACCTACGAGCAGTACTTC.

V gene TRBV10-2 combines with J gene TRBJ2-7, with 12 bases matching TRBD2. CDR1 and CDR2 from the germline V gene are WSHSY and SAAADI. There are 15 residues in the CDR3. V lost 5 bases to trimming and J lost 2 bases; unmatched junction nucleotides: 4. The CDR3 DNA is TGCGCCAGCAGTTCACGGACTAGCGGGGCCTACGAGCAGTACTTC. Translation: CASSSRTSGAYEQYF.

This clone was seen just once. CDR3 region: CASSHPGTGSNEKLFF. CDR3 nucleotide sequence: TGCGCCAGCAGCCACCCCGGGACAGGCTCTAATGAAAAACTGTTTTTT. The gene calls are TRBV4-1 and TRBJ1-4; 8 bases align to TRBD1. Germline CDR1 reads MGHRA; CDR2 reads YSYEKL. This CDR3 contains 16 residues. Unmatched junction bases numbered 6, after V lost 3 bases and J lost 3 bases.

The chain has TRBV4-3 and TRBJ2-3; a possible D gene is TRBD2 (6 bases). Trimming took 1 base from V and 1 from J, leaving 12 bases between them. The CDR3 totals 16 residues. CDR1 and CDR2 (germline): LGHNA, YSLEER. CDR3 in amino acids: CASSQAVAGRTDTQYF. The CDR3, as DNA: TGCGCCAGCAGCCAAGCCGTTGCGGGACGCACAGATACGCAGTATTTT.

CDR3 sequence (DNA): TGTGCTAGTGGTTTGGTACTCCCCCGGGGCGACAGGGCTGGGGCCAACGTCCTGACTTTC. It codes for CASGLVLPRGDRAGANVLTF. This chain connects TRBV12-5 to TRBJ2-6; 7 bases are shared with TRBD1. After removal of 0 bases from V and 2 bases from J, the junction contained 13 bases not matched to a gene. The CDR3 contains 20 residues. CDR1 is LGHNT, CDR2 FRNRAP, per germline. Complete variable domain (other parts from reference TRBV12-5 and TRBJ2-6): DARVTQTPRHKVTEMGQEVTMRCQPILGHNTVFWYRQTMMQGLELLAYFRNRAPLDDSGMPKDRFSAEMPDATLATLKIQPSEPRDSAVYFCASGLVLPRGDRAGANVLTFGAGSRLTVL.

This rearrangement joins TRBV27 to TRBJ1-5; D ambiguous. The V and J ends lost 6 bases and 6 bases respectively, with 9 bases between them. In germline, CDR1 is MNHEY, CDR2 SMNVEV (reference sequence). The CDR3 extends over 12 amino acids. The CDR3 protein is CASSGMGQPQHF. The CDR3 DNA reads TGTGCCAGCAGCGGGATGGGTCAGCCCCAGCATTTT.

The chain couples TRBV13 to TRBJ2-5, with D possibly called TRBD1 or TRBD2 (5 bases each). In germline, CDR1 is PRHDT, CDR2 FYEKMQ (reference sequence). Trimming left V 7 bases short and J 3 bases short, with 12 bases between. The CDR3 length is 13 residues. CDR3 loop: CASTLLGEETQYF. In DNA, the CDR3 is TGTGCCAGCACCTTGCTGGGGGAAGAGACCCAGTACTTC.